This TCR beta chain was obtained from a study of CD4+ T cells in melanoma. CDR1 is MNHNY and CDR2 is SVGAGI in the germline V gene (reference sequence). Trimming took off 10 bases at V and 0 bases at J, with 10 bases between the two ends. CDR3 length: 13 amino acids. Libraries were prepared by immunoSEQ multiplex PCR; TCRdb keeps only in-frame clonotypes and omits some of them. Among 40,000 to 50,000 clones listed, about 88% were seen once. V gene TRBV6-6 combines with J gene TRBJ1-3; D is possibly TRBD1 (5 bases). The receptor comes from a human donor with melanoma. The specimen was peripheral blood. The DNA of the CDR3 is TGTGCCACCCAGGGCATCTCTGGAAACACCATATATTTT. Encoded protein: CATQGISGNTIYF.